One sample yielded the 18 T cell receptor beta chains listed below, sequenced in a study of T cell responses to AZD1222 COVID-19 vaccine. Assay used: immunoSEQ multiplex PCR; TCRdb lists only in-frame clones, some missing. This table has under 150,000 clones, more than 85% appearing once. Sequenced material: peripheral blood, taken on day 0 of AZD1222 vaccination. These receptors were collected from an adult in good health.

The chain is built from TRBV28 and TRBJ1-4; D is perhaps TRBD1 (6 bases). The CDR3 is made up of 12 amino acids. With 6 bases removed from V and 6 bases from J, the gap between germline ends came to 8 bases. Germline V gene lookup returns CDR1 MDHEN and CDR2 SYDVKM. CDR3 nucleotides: TGTGCCAGCAGACAGGGTGATGAAAAACTGTTTTTT. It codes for CASRQGDEKLFF.

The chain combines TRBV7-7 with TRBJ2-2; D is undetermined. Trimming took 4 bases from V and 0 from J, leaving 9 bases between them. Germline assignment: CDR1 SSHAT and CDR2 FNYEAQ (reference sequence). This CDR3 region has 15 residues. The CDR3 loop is CASSYDLSNTGELFF. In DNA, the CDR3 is TGTGCCAGCAGCTATGACCTATCGAACACCGGGGAGCTGTTTTTT.

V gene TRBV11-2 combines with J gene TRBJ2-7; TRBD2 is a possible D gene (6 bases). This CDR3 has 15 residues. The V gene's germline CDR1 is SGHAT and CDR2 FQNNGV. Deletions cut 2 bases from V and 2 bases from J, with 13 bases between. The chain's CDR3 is CASSLHSGGTYEQYF. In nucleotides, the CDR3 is TGTGCCAGCAGCTTACACTCCGGGGGAACCTACGAGCAGTACTTC. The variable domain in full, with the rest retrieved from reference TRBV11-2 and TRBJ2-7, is EAGVAQSPRYKIIEKRQSVAFWCNPISGHATLYWYQQILGQGPKLLIQFQNNGVVDDSQLPKDRFSAERLKGVDSTLKIQPAKLEDSAVYLCASSLHSGGTYEQYFGPGTRLTVT.

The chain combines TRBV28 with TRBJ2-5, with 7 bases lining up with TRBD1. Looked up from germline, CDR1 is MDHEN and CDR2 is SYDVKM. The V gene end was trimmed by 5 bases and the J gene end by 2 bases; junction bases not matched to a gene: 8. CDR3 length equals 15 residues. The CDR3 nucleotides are TGTGCCAGCAGTCCTAACAGGGGCCCACAAGAGACCCAGTACTTC. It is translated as CASSPNRGPQETQYF. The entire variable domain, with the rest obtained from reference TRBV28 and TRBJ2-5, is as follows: DVKVTQSSRYLVKRTGEKVFLECVQDMDHENMFWYRQDPGLGLRLIYFSYDVKMKEKGDIPEGYSVSREKKERFSLILESASTNQTSMYLCASSPNRGPQETQYFGPGTRLLVL.

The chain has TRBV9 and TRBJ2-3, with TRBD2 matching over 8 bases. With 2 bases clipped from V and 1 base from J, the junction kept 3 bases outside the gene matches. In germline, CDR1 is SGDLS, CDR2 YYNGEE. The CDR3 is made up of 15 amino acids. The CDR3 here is CASSVGSGGTDTQYF. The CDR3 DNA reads TGTGCCAGCAGCGTGGGTAGCGGGGGCACAGATACGCAGTATTTT.

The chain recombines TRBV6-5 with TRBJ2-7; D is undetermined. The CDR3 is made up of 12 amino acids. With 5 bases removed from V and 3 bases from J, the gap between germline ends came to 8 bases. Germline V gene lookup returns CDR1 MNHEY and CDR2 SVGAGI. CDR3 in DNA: TGTGCCAGCAGTCTCCTAGGCTACGAGCAGTACTTC. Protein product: CASSLLGYEQYF.

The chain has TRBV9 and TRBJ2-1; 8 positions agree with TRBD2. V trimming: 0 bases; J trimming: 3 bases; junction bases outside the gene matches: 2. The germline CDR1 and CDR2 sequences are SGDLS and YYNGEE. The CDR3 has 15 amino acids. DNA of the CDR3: TGTGCCAGCAGCGTAGGACTAGCGAACTACAATGAGCAGTTCTTC. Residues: CASSVGLANYNEQFF. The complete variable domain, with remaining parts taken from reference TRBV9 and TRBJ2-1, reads DSGVTQTPKHLITATGQRVTLRCSPRSGDLSVYWYQQSLDQGLQFLIQYYNGEERAKGNILERFSAQQFPDLHSELNLSSLELGDSALYFCASSVGLANYNEQFFGPGTRLTVL.

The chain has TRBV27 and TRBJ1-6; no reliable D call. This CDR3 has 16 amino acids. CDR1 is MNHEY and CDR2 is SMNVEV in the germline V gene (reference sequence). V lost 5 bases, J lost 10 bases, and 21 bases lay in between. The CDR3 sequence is CASSPGFGRLGSPLHF. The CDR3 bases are TGTGCCAGCAGTCCGGGATTCGGGAGGCTCGGGTCACCCCTCCACTTT.

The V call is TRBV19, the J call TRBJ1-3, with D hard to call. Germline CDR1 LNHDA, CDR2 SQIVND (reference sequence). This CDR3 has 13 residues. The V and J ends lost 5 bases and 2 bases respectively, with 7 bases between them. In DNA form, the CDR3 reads TGTGCCAGTAGTCAATCCACTGGAAACACCATATATTTT. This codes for CASSQSTGNTIYF.

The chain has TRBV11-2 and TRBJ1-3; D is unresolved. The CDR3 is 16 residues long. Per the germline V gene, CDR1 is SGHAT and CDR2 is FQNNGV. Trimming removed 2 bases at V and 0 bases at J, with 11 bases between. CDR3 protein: CASSLLRLPSGNTIYF. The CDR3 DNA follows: TGTGCCAGCAGCTTATTACGGCTTCCCTCTGGAAACACCATATATTTT.

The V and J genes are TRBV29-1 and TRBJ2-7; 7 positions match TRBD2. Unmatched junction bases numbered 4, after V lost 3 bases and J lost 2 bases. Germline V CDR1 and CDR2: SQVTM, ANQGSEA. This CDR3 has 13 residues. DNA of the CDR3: TGCAGCGTTGAGGGGGACTATCCCTACGAGCAGTACTTC. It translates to CSVEGDYPYEQYF.

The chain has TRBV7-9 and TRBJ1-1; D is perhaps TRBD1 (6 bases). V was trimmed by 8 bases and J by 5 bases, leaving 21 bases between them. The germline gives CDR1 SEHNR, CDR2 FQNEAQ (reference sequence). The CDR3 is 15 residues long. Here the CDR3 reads CASANHSGVETEAFF. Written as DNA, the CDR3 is TGTGCCAGCGCAAACCACTCAGGGGTGGAGACTGAAGCTTTCTTT.

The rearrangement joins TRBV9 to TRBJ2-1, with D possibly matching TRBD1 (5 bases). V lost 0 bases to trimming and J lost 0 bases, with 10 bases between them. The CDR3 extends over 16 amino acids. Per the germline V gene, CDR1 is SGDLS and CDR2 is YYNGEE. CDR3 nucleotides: TGTGCCAGCAGCGTAGCTGCAGGGATCTCCTACAATGAGCAGTTCTTC. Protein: CASSVAAGISYNEQFF.

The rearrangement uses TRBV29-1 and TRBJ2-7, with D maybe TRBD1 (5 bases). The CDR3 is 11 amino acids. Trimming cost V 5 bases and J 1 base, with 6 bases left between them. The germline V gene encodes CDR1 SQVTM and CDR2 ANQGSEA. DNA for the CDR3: TGCAGCGTTACAGGATCCTACGAGCAGTACTTC. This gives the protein CSVTGSYEQYF.

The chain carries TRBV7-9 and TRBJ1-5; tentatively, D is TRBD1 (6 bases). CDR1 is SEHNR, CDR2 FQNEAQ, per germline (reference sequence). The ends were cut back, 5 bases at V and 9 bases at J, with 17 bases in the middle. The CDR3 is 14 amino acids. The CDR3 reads CASSVAPQGPPQHF. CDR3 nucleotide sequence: TGTGCCAGCAGCGTGGCCCCACAGGGACCGCCCCAGCATTTT.

The CDR3 bases are TGTGCCAGCAGCGTAGAGCGACAGCTCTCTGGAAACACCATATATTTT. Encoded protein: CASSVERQLSGNTIYF. The rearrangement joins TRBV9 to TRBJ1-3; weak D call: TRBD1 (5 bases). Trimming removed 0 bases at V and 0 bases at J, with 10 bases between. The CDR3 runs to 16 residues. Germline-derived CDR1 and CDR2 are SGDLS and YYNGEE.

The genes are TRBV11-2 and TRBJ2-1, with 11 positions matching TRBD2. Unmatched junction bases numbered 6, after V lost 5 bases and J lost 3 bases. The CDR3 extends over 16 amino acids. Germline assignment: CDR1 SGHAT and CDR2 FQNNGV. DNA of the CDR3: TGTGCCAGCAGCCCCGGGACTAGCGGTCTCTACAATGAGCAGTTCTTC. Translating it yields CASSPGTSGLYNEQFF.

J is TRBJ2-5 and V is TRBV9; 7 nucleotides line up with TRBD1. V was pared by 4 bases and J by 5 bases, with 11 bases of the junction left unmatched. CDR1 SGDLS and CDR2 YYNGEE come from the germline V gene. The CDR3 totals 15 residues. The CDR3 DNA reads TGTGCCAGCAGCCCCAACGGACAGGTTGGGGAGACCCAGTACTTC. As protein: CASSPNGQVGETQYF.